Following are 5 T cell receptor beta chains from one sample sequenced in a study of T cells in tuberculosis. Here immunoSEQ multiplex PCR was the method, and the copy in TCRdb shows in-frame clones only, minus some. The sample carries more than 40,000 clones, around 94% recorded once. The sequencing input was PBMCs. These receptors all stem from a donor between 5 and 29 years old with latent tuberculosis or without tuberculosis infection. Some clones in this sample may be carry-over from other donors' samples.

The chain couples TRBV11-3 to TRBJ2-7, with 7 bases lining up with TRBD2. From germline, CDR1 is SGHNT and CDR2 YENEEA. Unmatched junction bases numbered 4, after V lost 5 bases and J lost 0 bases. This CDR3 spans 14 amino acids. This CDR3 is CASSLGLSSYEQYF. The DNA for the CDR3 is TGTGCCAGCAGCCTGGGACTAAGCTCCTACGAGCAGTACTTC.

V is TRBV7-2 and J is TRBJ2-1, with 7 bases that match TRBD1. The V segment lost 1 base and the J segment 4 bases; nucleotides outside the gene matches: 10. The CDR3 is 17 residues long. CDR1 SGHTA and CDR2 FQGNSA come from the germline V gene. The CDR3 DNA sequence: TGTGCCAGCAGCTTAGTCCCAGGGGGTTCATCATACAATGAGCAGTTCTTC. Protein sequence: CASSLVPGGSSYNEQFF.

CDR3 in amino acids: CASSLAASGRGNEQFF. CDR3 nucleotide sequence: TGTGCCAGCAGCTTAGCTGCAAGCGGGAGGGGCAATGAGCAGTTCTTC. The V call is TRBV7-8, the J call TRBJ2-1; 10 bases match TRBD2. J was trimmed by 6 bases and V by 0 bases; bases with no gene match: 5. The CDR3 totals 16 residues. Germline-derived CDR1 and CDR2 are SGHVS and FQNEAQ.

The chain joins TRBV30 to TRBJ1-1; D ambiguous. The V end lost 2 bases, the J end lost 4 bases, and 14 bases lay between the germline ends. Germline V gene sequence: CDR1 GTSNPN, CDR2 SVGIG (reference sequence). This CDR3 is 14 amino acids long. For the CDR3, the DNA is TGTGCCTGGAGTCCACTAGCCCTGGGCACTGAAGCTTTCTTT. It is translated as CAWSPLALGTEAFF.

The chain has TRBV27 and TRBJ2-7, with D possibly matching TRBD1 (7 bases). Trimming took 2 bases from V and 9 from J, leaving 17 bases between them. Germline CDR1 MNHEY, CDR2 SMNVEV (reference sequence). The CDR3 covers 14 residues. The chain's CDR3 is CASSLAWRDSVQYF. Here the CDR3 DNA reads TGTGCCAGCAGTTTAGCTTGGCGGGACAGCGTGCAGTACTTC.